The rows below give T cell receptor beta chains drawn from one sample of a study of patients and donors after allogeneic stem cell transplantation. TCRdb re-called the RT-PCR reads through MiXCR, storing one row per CDR3 protein. The sample includes about 960,000 distinct CDR3 sequences, over 15% of them seen just once. The specimen was blood, either unsorted or a sorted T cell fraction (not recorded which). The receptor set was obtained from a human donor who was either an allogeneic HSCT recipient or a stem cell or donor lymphocyte infusion donor (not recorded which). It is not recorded whose cells these are; they may come from a transplant donor. Both conserved end residues are part of each CDR3. D genes are given only for firm matches. Clone sizes are given selectively: once, few, many, or a class where the clone is expanded.

J gene | D gene | V gene | clone size | CDR3 protein | CDR3 DNA
TRBJ1-5 | TRBD1 | TRBV7-6 | - | CASSSFRDRNQPQHF | TGTGCCAGCAGTTCGTTCCGGGACAGAAATCAGCCCCAGCATTTT
TRBJ2-7 | - | TRBV25-1 | - | CASKPKSSYEQYF | TGTGCCTCCAAGCCGAAGAGCTCCTACGAGCAGTACTTC
TRBJ2-1 | TRBD2 | TRBV5-1 | - | CASIPTVAGGLNEQFF | TGCGCCAGCATCCCCACGGTGGCGGGGGGTCTTAATGAGCAGTTCTTC
TRBJ2-1 | TRBD2 | TRBV24-1 | once | CATSESKTLTSGRAEFF | TGTGCCACCAGTGAATCGAAGACCCTAACTAGCGGGAGGGCCGAGTTCTTC
TRBJ1-2 | - | TRBV5-5 | - | CASSSPTVNYGYTF | TGTGCCAGCAGTTCTCCGACAGTTAACTATGGCTACACCTTC
TRBJ2-5 | TRBD2 | TRBV5-1 | - | CASSATSGQETQYF | TGCGCCAGCAGCGCGACTAGCGGACAAGAGACCCAGTACTTC
TRBJ2-3 | - | TRBV4-1 | - | CASSQEVGDTQYF | TGCGCCAGCAGCCAAGAGGTAGGAGATACGCAGTATTTT
TRBJ2-3 | TRBD2 | TRBV6-2/TRBV6-3 | - | CASTPGLRSDTQYF | TGTGCCAGCACCCCGGGACTAAGATCAGATACGCAGTATTTT
TRBJ2-1 | TRBD2 | TRBV5-1 | once | CASSSGLGTYNEQFF | TGCGCCAGCAGCTCGGGACTAGGAACATACAATGAGCAGTTCTTC
TRBJ2-6 | TRBD2 | TRBV4-2 | - | CASSPTYLVREETTSSGANVLTF | TGTGCCAGCAGCCCAACCTACCTAGTGCGGGAGGAAACTACGAGCTCTGGGGCCAACGTCCTGACTTTC
TRBJ2-5 | TRBD1 | TRBV12-3/TRBV12-4 | many | CASKSQGETAQYF | TGTGCCAGCAAGTCACAGGGGGAAACGGCCCAGTACTTC
TRBJ2-7 | - | TRBV4-1 | - | CASSQVGGDYEQYF | TGCGCCAGCAGCCAAGTTGGAGGAGACTACGAGCAGTACTTC
TRBJ2-3 | - | TRBV12-3/TRBV12-4 | few | CASSLTGAGANTQYF | TGTGCCAGCAGTTTAACGGGGGCAGGTGCAAATACGCAGTATTTT
TRBJ2-3 | - | TRBV9 | - | CASSVLGGSSTDTQYF | TGTGCCAGCAGCGTACTGGGGGGTTCTAGCACAGATACGCAGTATTTT
TRBJ2-1 | - | TRBV7-9 | few | CASSPYEGGINEQFF | TGTGCCAGCAGCCCCTACGAGGGGGGGATCAATGAGCAGTTCTTC
TRBJ2-1 | - | TRBV29-1 | few | CSVEGIGQGVTGDEQFF | TGCAGCGTTGAAGGAATCGGGCAGGGGGTGACGGGGGATGAGCAGTTCTTC
TRBJ1-3 | - | TRBV21-1 | - | CASSPPSQDSGNTIYF | TGTGCCAGCAGCCCCCCTAGCCAGGACTCTGGAAACACCATATATTTT
TRBJ1-5 | - | TRBV6-2/TRBV6-3 | few | CASRPHRSSNQPQHF | TGTGCCAGCAGACCTCACCGGTCTAGCAATCAGCCCCAGCATTTT
TRBJ2-7 | TRBD1 | TRBV6-1 | many | CASSRGDRGYEQYF | TGTGCCAGCAGCCGAGGTGACAGGGGATACGAGCAGTACTTC
TRBJ1-1 | - | TRBV4-3 | - | CASSQWVGGDTEAFF | TGCGCCAGCAGCCAATGGGTCGGGGGTGACACTGAAGCTTTCTTT
TRBJ1-1 | - | TRBV9 | few | CASSVVGSRGNLNTEAFF | TGTGCCAGCAGCGTAGTAGGGTCGAGGGGCAACTTGAACACTGAAGCTTTCTTT
TRBJ2-1 | TRBD2 | TRBV27 | - | CASSRDLTGGPREQFF | TGTGCCAGCAGTCGTGATTTGACGGGGGGGCCGCGGGAGCAGTTCTTC
TRBJ2-2 | - | TRBV10-3 | many | CAIRGEGGSFTGELFF | TGTGCCATCAGGGGGGAAGGCGGATCTTTCACCGGGGAGCTGTTTTTT
TRBJ2-2 | - | TRBV7-9 | few | CASSLRRFDTGELFF | TGTGCCAGCAGCTTACGGCGGTTCGACACCGGGGAGCTGTTTTTT
TRBJ1-3 | - | TRBV28 | many | CASSLLGNTIYF | TGTGCCAGCAGTTTATTAGGAAACACCATATATTTT
TRBJ2-3 | - | TRBV20-1 | few | CSALGSTTDTQYF | TGCAGTGCTCTAGGTTCGACCACAGATACGCAGTATTTT
TRBJ1-2 | - | TRBV9 | few | CASSVRGTDYGYTF | TGTGCCAGCAGCGTAAGGGGGACGGACTATGGCTACACCTTC
TRBJ2-1 | TRBD2 | TRBV20-1 | - | CSARFGGGAANEQFF | TGCAGTGCTAGGTTTGGGGGGGGTGCCGCTAATGAGCAGTTCTTC
TRBJ2-7 | - | TRBV20-1 | few | CSAYINGGEQYF | TGCAGTGCTTATATTAATGGGGGCGAGCAGTACTTC
TRBJ2-3 | - | TRBV9 | - | CASSVEGQGADTQYF | TGTGCCAGCAGCGTAGAGGGGCAGGGAGCAGATACGCAGTATTTT
TRBJ2-5 | - | TRBV12-3/TRBV12-4 | few | CASSWVLETQYF | TGTGCCAGCAGTTGGGTTCTGGAGACCCAGTACTTC
TRBJ1-4 | - | TRBV6-1 | - | CASSQRDSSTNEKLFF | TGTGCCAGCAGTCAAAGGGACTCTTCAACTAATGAAAAACTGTTTTTT
TRBJ2-1 | - | TRBV20-1 | - | CSARAGLLSSYNEQFF | TGCAGTGCTAGGGCTGGACTCCTGAGCTCCTACAATGAGCAGTTCTTC
TRBJ1-2 | TRBD1 | TRBV29-1 | few | CSVEDTQGANYGYTF | TGCAGCGTTGAAGATACCCAGGGGGCCAACTATGGCTACACCTTC
TRBJ1-2 | - | TRBV5-1 | few | CASSLANGGPSGYTF | TGCGCCAGCAGCTTGGCCAATGGGGGGCCCTCTGGCTACACCTTC
TRBJ2-2 | - | TRBV3-1 | few | CASSQSPGELFF | TGTGCCAGCAGCCAAAGCCCCGGGGAGCTGTTTTTT
TRBJ2-3 | TRBD2 | TRBV2 | - | CAIRGAGMSTDTQYF | TGTGCCATTAGAGGAGCGGGGATGAGCACAGATACGCAGTATTTT
TRBJ2-1 | - | TRBV20-1 | - | CSASHRGGGSGAAEQFF | TGCAGTGCTAGCCACAGAGGCGGGGGCTCGGGGGCGGCTGAGCAGTTCTTC
TRBJ2-7 | - | TRBV12-3/TRBV12-4 | many | CASSRTAGGSYEQYF | TGTGCCAGCAGCCGGACGGCTGGCGGGTCCTACGAGCAGTACTTC
TRBJ2-3 | TRBD1 | TRBV4-2 | - | CASSQARRTGGADTQYF | TGTGCCAGCAGCCAGGCGCGGAGGACAGGGGGCGCAGATACGCAGTATTTT
TRBJ1-5 | - | TRBV2 | - | CASSEGDYNQPQHF | TGTGCCAGCAGTGAAGGAGACTACAATCAGCCCCAGCATTTT
TRBJ2-6 | TRBD1 | TRBV4-3 | few | CASSQDWGQGAGANVLTF | TGCGCCAGCAGCCAAGATTGGGGACAGGGAGCCGGGGCCAACGTCCTGACTTTC
TRBJ2-1 | - | TRBV30 | - | CAWRGFGYNEQFF | TGTGCCTGGAGGGGGTTTGGATACAATGAGCAGTTCTTC
TRBJ1-2 | - | TRBV24-1 | - | CATSDLVISGPYGYTF | TGTGCCACCAGTGATTTGGTGATTTCGGGACCCTATGGCTACACCTTC
TRBJ1-3 | TRBD1 | TRBV29-1 | - | CSVLTGGLDTIYF | TGCAGCGTGCTGACAGGGGGGTTGGACACCATATATTTT
TRBJ2-1 | TRBD2 | TRBV4-2 | - | CASSQGIVGGNEQFF | TGTGCCAGCAGCCAGGGAATTGTGGGAGGGAATGAGCAGTTCTTC
TRBJ2-7 | TRBD1 | TRBV7-9 | - | CASSLDGQGRSYEQYF | TGTGCCAGCAGCTTAGATGGACAGGGGCGCTCCTACGAGCAGTACTTC
TRBJ2-1 | TRBD2 | TRBV7-2 | many | CASSYYSGSGNEQFF | TGTGCCAGCAGCTATTATAGCGGGAGTGGCAATGAGCAGTTCTTC
TRBJ1-5 | - | TRBV15 | - | CATSRLRVQPQHF | TGTGCCACCAGCAGGCTGAGGGTTCAGCCCCAGCATTTT
TRBJ1-6 | - | TRBV7-9 | - | CASSLGRGIGNSPLHF | TGTGCCAGCAGCTTAGGTCGGGGGATTGGCAATTCACCCCTCCACTTT